Below, 10 T cell receptor beta chains from the same sample are listed, as sequenced in a study of shared clonotypes between healthy human individuals (dated by TCRdb to 2019 to 2021). CD8 naive samples were obtained by positive selection for CCR7 among CD45RO-negative cells, yielding a CD45RA+CCR7+ population from which TemRA cells were excluded. Libraries were made using the immunoSEQ multiplex PCR assay. TCRdb stores this immuneACCESS table with in-frame sequences only. Part of the clones is absent; in the studies checked, under half of the shortfall reflects unresolved V genes, and no reason is known for the rest. This sample comprises some 2.1 million clones, approximately 95% of them detected only once. The ten largest clones take up around 1.1% of the sample. Sequencing was performed on naive CD8+ T cells sorted from blood. The cell subset or site label, read with the paper, signifies: CD45RA+CCR7+. These receptor sequences come from a man aged 18 to 30 in good health.

The V gene is TRBV6-1, the J gene TRBJ2-7; weak D call: TRBD2 (5 bases). The length of the CDR3 is 13 residues. From germline, CDR1 is MNHNS and CDR2 SASEGT. Trimming took off 3 bases at V and 1 base at J, with 7 bases between the two ends. This CDR3 is CASSDGDSYEQYF. CDR3 DNA: TGTGCCAGCAGTGACGGGGATTCCTACGAGCAGTACTTC.

This rearrangement joins TRBV7-9 to TRBJ2-1; TRBD2 matches at 7 bases. V trimming: 8 bases; J trimming: 7 bases; junction bases outside the gene matches: 14. The germline gives CDR1 SEHNR, CDR2 FQNEAQ (reference sequence). This CDR3 is 15 amino acids long. The CDR3 here is CASLALGGSRNEQFF. DNA of the CDR3: TGTGCCAGCTTAGCCCTAGGCGGGAGTAGGAATGAGCAGTTCTTC. The variable domain in full, with the rest retrieved from reference TRBV7-9 and TRBJ2-1, is DTGVSQNPRHKITKRGQNVTFRCDPISEHNRLYWYRQTLGQGPEFLTYFQNEAQLEKSRLLSDRFSAERPKGSFSTLEIQRTEQGDSAMYLCASLALGGSRNEQFFGPGTRLTVL.

This chain links TRBV19 with TRBJ2-7, with D possibly matching TRBD2 (5 bases). CDR3 length equals 15 residues. The V end lost 1 base, the J end lost 4 bases, and 14 bases lay between the germline ends. The germline V gene encodes CDR1 LNHDA and CDR2 SQIVND (reference sequence). The CDR3 loop is CASSIGSRSGYEQYF. The CDR3 DNA reads as TGTGCCAGTAGTATAGGTTCCAGGAGCGGATACGAGCAGTACTTC.

The chain links TRBV6-6 to TRBJ2-7, with D possibly TRBD1 on 6 matching bases. Germline CDR1 is MNHNY and CDR2 is SVGAGI (reference sequence). The CDR3 length is 14 residues. Trimming took off 7 bases at V and 3 bases at J, with 16 bases between the two ends. CDR3 DNA sequence: TGTGCCAGCACCGAGACAGGATCGAACTACGAGCAGTACTTC. This codes for CASTETGSNYEQYF.

This clone was observed once. J is TRBJ2-7 and V is TRBV4-1; the match to TRBD2 covers 10 bases. The germline CDR1 and CDR2 sequences are MGHRA and YSYEKL. Losses at the gene ends were 4 bases for V and 3 bases for J; bases not matched to a gene: 3. The CDR3 totals 14 residues. CDR3 in DNA: TGCGCCAGCAGCCTTCGGACTAGCGGCTACGAGCAGTACTTC. This codes for CASSLRTSGYEQYF.

This sequence joins TRBV12-5 and TRBJ1-3, with 7 bases identical to TRBD1. The J segment lost 7 bases and the V segment lost 5 bases, leaving 5 bases of the junction unmatched. There are 13 residues in the CDR3. The germline V gene has CDR1 LGHNT and CDR2 FRNRAP. The CDR3 spells CASGPGTDNTIYF. The CDR3 nucleotides read TGTGCTAGTGGTCCCGGGACAGACAACACCATATATTTT.

This clone has only a few counts. The J gene is TRBJ1-1, the V gene TRBV9, with D perhaps TRBD1 (5 bases). The CDR3 is made up of 16 amino acids. Deletions cut 3 bases from V and 0 bases from J, with 15 bases between. Germline CDR1 SGDLS, CDR2 YYNGEE. CDR3 residues: CASSGGPIPVNTEAFF. The CDR3 DNA is TGTGCCAGCAGCGGGGGACCGATACCTGTGAACACTGAAGCTTTCTTT.

Concerning this clone: Other DNA sequences from this sample encode an identical CDR3 as well. The rearrangement links TRBV30 to TRBJ1-1; D not certain. CDR1 and CDR2 from the germline V gene are GTSNPN and SVGIG (reference sequence). V lost 1 base, J lost 1 base, and 7 bases lay in between. The CDR3 totals 13 residues. CDR3 in amino acids: CAWSGTANTEAFF. CDR3 nucleotides: TGTGCCTGGAGTGGGACGGCGAACACTGAAGCTTTCTTT.

In its sample, this clone was seen once. V is TRBV21-1 and J is TRBJ1-3. TRBV21-1 corresponds to a pseudogene. The CDR3 is 20 amino acids. This CDR3 is CASSKDGSKTVPLSGNTIYF. The CDR3 DNA is TGTGCCAGCAGCAAAGATGGCAGTAAGACGGTGCCCCTCTCTGGAAACACCATATATTTT.

Turning to this clone: The identical CDR3 is also encoded by other nucleotide sequences in the sample. Here the CDR3 DNA reads TGTGCCAGCAGCGTCGGAGGGCACAGCTCCTACGAGCAGTACTTC. Its protein product is CASSVGGHSSYEQYF. The V gene is TRBV9, the J gene TRBJ2-7; maybe TRBD2 (6 bases). The CDR3 extends over 15 amino acids. Trimming took off 2 bases at V and 0 bases at J, with 12 bases between the two ends. The germline V gene encodes CDR1 SGDLS and CDR2 YYNGEE. Together with reference TRBV9 and TRBJ2-7, the CDR3 gives the full variable domain: DSGVTQTPKHLITATGQRVTLRCSPRSGDLSVYWYQQSLDQGLQFLIQYYNGEERAKGNILERFSAQQFPDLHSELNLSSLELGDSALYFCASSVGGHSSYEQYFGPGTRLTVT.